A selection of T cell receptor beta chains follows, all from one sample in a study of CXCR3-negative and CXCR3-positive naive CD8 T cells. After re-calling the 5' RACE reads, TCRdb lists one entry per CDR3 protein, DNA absent. This sample's table reports thousands of distinct CDR3 sequences. The material sequenced was naive CXCR3- CD8+ T cells from blood. These receptors came from a human donor in good health. Some clones in this sample may be carry-over from other donors' samples. Each CDR3 is given with its conserved first and last residue. For some rows the clone size is stated as once, few or many, or as a class when expanded; others skip it.

CDR3 protein	J gene	clone size	V gene
CASSYLDRGNTEAFF	TRBJ1-1	.	TRBV7-9
CASSESGGYPSYNEQFF	TRBJ2-1	medium-sized	TRBV11-2
CASSREEGMNTEAFF	TRBJ1-1	.	TRBV12-3/TRBV12-4
CASSDGQGSNSPLHF	TRBJ1-6	.	TRBV2
CASSGTGYNEQFF	TRBJ2-1	.	TRBV27
CSVVASYEQYF	TRBJ2-7	medium-sized	TRBV29-1
CASSYSSDEGIPFF	TRBJ1-4	medium-sized	TRBV6-9
CASSQVTSPSYNEQFF	TRBJ2-1	.	TRBV4-3
CASTLRGYGSTDTQYF	TRBJ2-3	.	TRBV12-3/TRBV12-4
CASSQVVSYEQYF	TRBJ2-7	medium-sized	TRBV5-1
CASSFDLGSVEQYF	TRBJ2-7	.	TRBV5-1
CSAAISNYGYTF	TRBJ1-2	.	TRBV29-1
CASGPTDTQYF	TRBJ2-3	.	TRBV6-5
CSVESLGMGTEAFF	TRBJ1-1	.	TRBV29-1
CASTNGGGDTQYF	TRBJ2-3	.	TRBV6-6
CASSPSPTRKEYF	TRBJ2-7	medium-sized	TRBV7-9
CSVAGPPSETQYF	TRBJ2-5	.	TRBV29-1
CASSSPSNGPSNEQYF	TRBJ2-7	medium-sized	TRBV7-6
CASSLEAGSGNSPLHF	TRBJ1-6	.	TRBV13
CASRLDRGYEQYF	TRBJ2-7	medium-sized	TRBV6-5
CSVSRVEEGSRSNQPQHF	TRBJ1-5	medium-sized	TRBV29-1
CASSYVARGNEQFF	TRBJ2-1	medium-sized	TRBV28
CASSPLPPYSLTYNEQFF	TRBJ2-1	.	TRBV5-5
CASSGNTEDSEKLFF	TRBJ1-4	.	TRBV9
CASSQETNTEAFF	TRBJ1-1	.	TRBV4-1
CASSLGLTSTDTQYF	TRBJ2-3	.	TRBV28
CSVGYANTGELFF	TRBJ2-2	medium-sized	TRBV29-1
CASSGVGGHSTDTQYF	TRBJ2-3	.	TRBV7-9
CASSWRQGIYEQYF	TRBJ2-7	medium-sized	TRBV28
CSVEGSRGGGEQFF	TRBJ2-1	medium-sized	TRBV29-1
CASSFWPLDEQFF	TRBJ2-1	.	TRBV7-2
CATSGDTGELFF	TRBJ2-2	.	TRBV15
CASSPEGPGETQYF	TRBJ2-5	.	TRBV13
CASSIRGSAGELFF	TRBJ2-2	.	TRBV11-3
CASSLGLAGSHYNEQFF	TRBJ2-1	medium-sized	TRBV5-1
CSVEARPTGELFF	TRBJ2-2	.	TRBV29-1
CASSTVLASYNEQFF	TRBJ2-1	medium-sized	TRBV11-2
CSVRGGPNEQFF	TRBJ2-1	.	TRBV29-1
CSVLLAGVDEQYF	TRBJ2-7	.	TRBV29-1
CSVGDRGTETQYF	TRBJ2-5	.	TRBV29-1
CSVSTAGHTDTQYF	TRBJ2-3	medium-sized	TRBV29-1
CSATPVGGEQYF	TRBJ2-7	medium-sized	TRBV20-1
CASSPIKTGSGEQYF	TRBJ2-7	medium-sized	TRBV6-1
CSGTSGGSYEQYF	TRBJ2-7	.	TRBV29-1
CSASLRASRGYTF	TRBJ1-2	medium-sized	TRBV20-1
CASRSVSGGIYEQYF	TRBJ2-7	.	TRBV6-2/TRBV6-3
CASSSEGGQAYNEQFF	TRBJ2-1	.	TRBV9
CANRGSTDTQYF	TRBJ2-3	medium-sized	TRBV6-2/TRBV6-3
CSAQGAGAEQFF	TRBJ2-1	.	TRBV20-1
CSVDLAGLLTEAFF	TRBJ1-1	medium-sized	TRBV29-1
CASRPTLDRANEQFF	TRBJ2-1	.	TRBV14
CASSIDLEINNEQFF	TRBJ2-1	medium-sized	TRBV19
CASSPTPGQGNYGYTF	TRBJ1-2	.	TRBV12-3/TRBV12-4
CSVGGGQGSSYNEQFF	TRBJ2-1	.	TRBV29-1
CASSQAVAGGSNEQYF	TRBJ2-7	.	TRBV4-1
CASSETFWREASYEQYF	TRBJ2-7	.	TRBV2
CASSLGNVGNTEAFF	TRBJ1-1	medium-sized	TRBV5-1
CASSSQSTDTQYF	TRBJ2-3	medium-sized	TRBV7-9